This TCR beta chain came from a study of T cells in Graves' hyperthyroidism and ophthalmopathy. From RNA transcripts, TCR beta CDR3 regions were amplified. The HTBI primer set drove a first-round RT-PCR of the TCR CDR3. TCRdb re-called the multiplex PCR reads through MiXCR, storing one row per CDR3 protein. This sample carries approximately 600,000 distinct CDR3 sequences, about 15% of them seen once, and the ten largest clones take under 7%. Newly diagnosed patients aged 18 to 65 had hyperthyroidism of under 2 months' duration. Exclusions: uncontrolled infection, other autoimmune disease, pregnancy, lactation. A roughly 10 ml volume of fresh peripheral blood provided the PBMCs. Only a few counts were recorded for this clonotype. The germline V gene has CDR1 MGHRA and CDR2 YSYEKL. J lost 2 bases, V lost 10 bases, and 19 bases had no gene match. CDR3 length: 19 amino acids.

The sequencing input was blood. The receptor was derived from a woman aged 25 to 45 with Graves' hyperthyroidism that later progressed to Graves' ophthalmopathy. The gene calls are TRBV4-1 and TRBJ2-7; TRBD2 matches at 14 bases. CDR3 residues: CANETGTSGSVRITYEQYF. CDR3 nucleotides: TGCGCCAATGAGACCGGGACTAGCGGGAGTGTTAGAATTACCTACGAGCAGTACTTC.